Listed below are T cell receptor beta chains from one sample, sequenced in a study of blood T cells in healthy people across ages. TCRdb redid the calling of the 5' RACE reads with MiXCR, one entry per CDR3 protein. This table has approximately 960,000 distinct CDR3 sequences, 25% to 35% appearing once. The same sample was also studied in work on T cells of mothers and their children.

Specimen: blood. The source of these receptors is a woman aged 40 to 50 in good health. Both conserved end residues are part of each CDR3.

CDR3	V	J
CASSVIPGSPLHF	TRBV12-3/TRBV12-4	TRBJ1-6
CASSLDRDGGYEQYF	TRBV12-3/TRBV12-4	TRBJ2-7
CASGSDTYEQYF	TRBV3-1	TRBJ2-7
CASSQDYSGSSPLHF	TRBV4-3	TRBJ1-6
CSAQQGQGRADTQYF	TRBV20-1	TRBJ2-3
CASSYERNYGYTF	TRBV6-6	TRBJ1-2
CASSGPRAGYNEQFF	TRBV5-1	TRBJ2-1
CASSREQNTEAFF	TRBV7-2	TRBJ1-1
CASSLSWEGEQYF	TRBV27	TRBJ2-7
CSGTTYTGELFF	TRBV29-1	TRBJ2-2
CASSSINEQYF	TRBV7-2	TRBJ2-7
CASSFGGRTYEQYF	TRBV7-9	TRBJ2-7
CATTVGAGNTEAFF	TRBV24-1	TRBJ1-1
CASSLWELRHEQYF	TRBV5-1	TRBJ2-7
CASSLGDRLKSQETQYF	TRBV5-1	TRBJ2-5
CASSQQKIARQTDYKETQYF	TRBV3-1	TRBJ2-5
CASSLEVGTSGPGTQYF	TRBV6-1	TRBJ2-3
CASSLVGDLQETQYF	TRBV12-3/TRBV12-4	TRBJ2-5
CASSFSGTHNEQFF	TRBV5-6	TRBJ2-1
CASHPDGLMNTEAFF	TRBV5-1	TRBJ1-1
CASRPIRDTRSYEQFF	TRBV6-2/TRBV6-3	TRBJ2-1
CANSRDYENTEAFF	TRBV21-1	TRBJ1-1